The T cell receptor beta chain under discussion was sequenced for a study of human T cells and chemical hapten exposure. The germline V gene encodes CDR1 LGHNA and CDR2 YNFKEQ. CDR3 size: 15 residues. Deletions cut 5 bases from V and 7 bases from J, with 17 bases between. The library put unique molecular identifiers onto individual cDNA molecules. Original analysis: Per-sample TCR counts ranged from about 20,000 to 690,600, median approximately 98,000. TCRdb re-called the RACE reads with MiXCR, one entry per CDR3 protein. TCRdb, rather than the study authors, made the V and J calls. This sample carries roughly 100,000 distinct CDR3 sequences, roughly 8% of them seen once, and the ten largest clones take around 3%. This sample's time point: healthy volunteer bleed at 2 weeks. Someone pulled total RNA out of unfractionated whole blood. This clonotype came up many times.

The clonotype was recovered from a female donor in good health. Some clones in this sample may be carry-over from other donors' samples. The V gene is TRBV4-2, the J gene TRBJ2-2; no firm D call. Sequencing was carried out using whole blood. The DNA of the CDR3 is TGTGCCAGCAGCGACGGAGTCGGAGCAGTCGGGGAGCTGTTTTTT. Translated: CASSDGVGAVGELFF.